This TCR beta chain derives from a study of T cell changes during pregnancy in multiple sclerosis. This CDR3 has 15 amino acids. Trimming cost V 5 bases and J 1 base; bases outside gene matches: 6. Germline V gene sequence: CDR1 SGHAT, CDR2 FQDESV (reference sequence). The data were produced by immunoSEQ multiplex PCR, yet TCRdb's version contains in-frame clones alone and is incomplete. The sample comprises tens of thousands of clones, approximately 92% of which are singletons, and 9.5% to 13% rests with the top ten. This clone was seen only once. The gene calls are TRBV11-1 and TRBJ1-1; 8 nucleotides match TRBD1. The sequence was collected from a female donor with multiple sclerosis, enrolled in a pregnancy study. The specimen comprised CD8+ T cells from peripheral blood mononuclear cells, sampled after pregnancy. CDR3 sequence reads: CASSATGEGNTEAFF. In nucleotides, the CDR3 is TGTGCCAGCAGCGCGACAGGGGAGGGGAACACTGAAGCTTTCTTT.